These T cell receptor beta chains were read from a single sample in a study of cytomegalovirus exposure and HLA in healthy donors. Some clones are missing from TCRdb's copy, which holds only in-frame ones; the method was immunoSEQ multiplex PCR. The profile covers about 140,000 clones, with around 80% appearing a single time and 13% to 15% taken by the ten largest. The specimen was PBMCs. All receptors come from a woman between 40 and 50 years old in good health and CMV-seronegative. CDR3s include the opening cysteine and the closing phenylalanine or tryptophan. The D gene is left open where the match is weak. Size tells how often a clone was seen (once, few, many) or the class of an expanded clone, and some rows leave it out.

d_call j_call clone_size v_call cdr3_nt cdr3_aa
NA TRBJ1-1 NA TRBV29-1 TGCAGCGTTGAAGTCCCCGGCACTGAAGCTTTCTTT CSVEVPGTEAFF
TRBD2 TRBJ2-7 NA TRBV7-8 TGTGCCAGCAGGTCAGAGGTGCGGGGGTCCTACGAGCAGTACTTC CASRSEVRGSYEQYF
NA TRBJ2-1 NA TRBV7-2 TGTGCCAGCAGTCCCCAGGTCGGTGATGAGCAGTTCTTC CASSPQVGDEQFF
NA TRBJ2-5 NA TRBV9 TGTGCCAGCAGCCTCCGAGGGGGCCAAGAGACCCAGTACTTC CASSLRGGQETQYF
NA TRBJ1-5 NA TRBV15 TGTGCCACCAGCCGGGACAACGGGGATCAGCCCCAGCATTTT CATSRDNGDQPQHF
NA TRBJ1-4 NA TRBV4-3 TGCGCCAGCAGCCGCATCAGGGCGGCTAATGAAAAACTGTTTTTT CASSRIRAANEKLFF
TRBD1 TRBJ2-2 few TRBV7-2 TGTGCCAGCAGCCGGGACAGGGGGGCCACCGGGGAGCTGTTTTTT CASSRDRGATGELFF
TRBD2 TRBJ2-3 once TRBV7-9 TGTGCCAGCAGCCCCGGACTAGCGGGGGATCTAGATACGCAGTATTTT CASSPGLAGDLDTQYF
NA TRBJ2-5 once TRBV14 TGTGCCAGCGGGAGATACCAAGAGACCCAGTACTTC CASGRYQETQYF
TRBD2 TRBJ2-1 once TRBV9 TGTGCCAGCAGCGTAGACGGGACTAGCGATAATGAGCAGTTCTTC CASSVDGTSDNEQFF
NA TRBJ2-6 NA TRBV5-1 TGCGCCAGCAGCTTGGCCTTGACGTCTGGGGCCAACGGCCTGACTTTC CASSLALTSGANGLTF
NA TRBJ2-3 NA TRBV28 TGTGCCAGCAGCAAGACAGGACTTCAACCCTCCCCAGATACGCAGTATTTT CASSKTGLQPSPDTQYF
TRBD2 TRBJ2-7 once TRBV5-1 TGCGCCAGCAGCTTGGCGGCGGGGGGGATACCCTACTACGAGCAGTACTTC CASSLAAGGIPYYEQYF